The source of this TCR beta chain is a study of cytomegalovirus exposure and HLA in healthy donors. Turning to the study itself: The same platform used for the approximately 670 first-cohort repertoires was also used for the 90 to 150 validation repertoires, as a later analysis reported.

The CDR3 consists of 13 residues. Looked up from germline, CDR1 is SQVTM and CDR2 is ANQGSEA. The junction had 6 bases not matched to a gene; V was cut back by 7 bases and J by 4 bases. Findings and limits, study-wide: Using the classifier, cytomegalovirus status was reportedly diagnosed with high specificity and sensitivity. Some public TCRs appeared in many individuals, while most sequences were rare. The study flagged fewer than 200 TCR beta chains as cytomegalovirus-associated.

With respect to this clone: Its antigen is not known.

Sequencing was performed with immunoSEQ multiplex PCR; in TCRdb, only in-frame clones are kept and a portion is missing. In the table there are 200,000 to 250,000 clones, roughly 83% of which are singletons. The receptor's source is a woman between 18 and 29 years old in good health and CMV-seronegative. The material sequenced was PBMCs. The rearrangement uses TRBV29-1 and TRBJ2-7; 11 bases map to TRBD1. CDR3 coding DNA: TGCAGCGCTATGGGACAGGGGGAGTACGAGCAGTACTTC. Translating gives CSAMGQGEYEQYF.